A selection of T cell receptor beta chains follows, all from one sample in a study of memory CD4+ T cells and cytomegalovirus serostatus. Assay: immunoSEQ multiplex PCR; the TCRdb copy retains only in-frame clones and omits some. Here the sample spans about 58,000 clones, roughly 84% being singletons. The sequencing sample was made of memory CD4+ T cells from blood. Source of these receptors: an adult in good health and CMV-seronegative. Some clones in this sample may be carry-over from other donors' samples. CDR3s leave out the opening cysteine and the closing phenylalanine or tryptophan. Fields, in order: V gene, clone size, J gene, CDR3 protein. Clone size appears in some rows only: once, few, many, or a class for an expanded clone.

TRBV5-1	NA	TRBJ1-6	ASRKQGNNSPLH
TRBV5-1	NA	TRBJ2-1	ASTQAGTSIDEQF
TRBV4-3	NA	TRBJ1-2	ASSQERGVGYGYT
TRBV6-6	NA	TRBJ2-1	ASSSTSGVEQF
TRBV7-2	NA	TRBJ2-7	ASSLSFGGSTEQY
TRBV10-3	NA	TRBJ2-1	AISRDGDNEQF
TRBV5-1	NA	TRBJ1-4	ASSLGGQGSNEKLF
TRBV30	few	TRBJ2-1	AWEGANEQF
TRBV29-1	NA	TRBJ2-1	SVARLRDSTAKYNEQF
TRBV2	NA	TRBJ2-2	ASKVVPTGELF
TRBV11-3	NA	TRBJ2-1	ASSLARSFGEQF
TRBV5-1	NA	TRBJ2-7	ASSLAVSYEQY
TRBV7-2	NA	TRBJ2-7	ASSSLQGSYEQY
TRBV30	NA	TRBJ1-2	AWAHEFYGYT
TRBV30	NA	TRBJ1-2	AWSSDGYGYT
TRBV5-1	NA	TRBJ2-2	ASSPGPNTGELF
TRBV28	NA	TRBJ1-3	ASRDRASGNTIY
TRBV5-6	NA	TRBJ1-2	ASSWGDRGRYGYT
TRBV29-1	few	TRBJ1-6	SARTDYNSPLH
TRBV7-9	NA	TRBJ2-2	ASSLRRTGSDGELF
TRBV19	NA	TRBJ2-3	ASGGGLDTQY
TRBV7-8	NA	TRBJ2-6	ASSLGLSSGANVLT
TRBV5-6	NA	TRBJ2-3	ASSLALSGTDTQY
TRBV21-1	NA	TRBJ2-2	ASIYSGSSLRHTGELF
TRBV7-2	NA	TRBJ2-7	ASSLVGDAYEQY
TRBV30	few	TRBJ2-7	AWRGGQLLGPHEQY
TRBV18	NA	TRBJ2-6	ASSPPTGSGANVLT
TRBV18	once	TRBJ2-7	ASSREFVGNEQY
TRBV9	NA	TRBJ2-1	ASSVDPSGSSYNEQF
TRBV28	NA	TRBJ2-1	ASSLGHSYNEQF
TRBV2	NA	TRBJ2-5	ASSEQGLDQETQY
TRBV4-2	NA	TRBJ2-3	ASSQEVRLAGYTDTQY
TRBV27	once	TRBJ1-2	ASSPRALQRNGYT
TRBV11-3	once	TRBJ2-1	ASSLSSGSSYNEQF
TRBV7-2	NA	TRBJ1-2	ASSLGGRDGYT
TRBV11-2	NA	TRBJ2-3	ASSLGLLAGGETDTQY
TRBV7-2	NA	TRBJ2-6	ASSFPGLGANVLT
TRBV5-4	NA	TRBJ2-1	ASSLTGTGTYNEQF
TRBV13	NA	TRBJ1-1	ATVGSHTEAF
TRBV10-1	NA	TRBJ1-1	ASSEKGTEAF